This TCR beta chain was recorded in a study of blood T cell repertoires in COVID-19. Study-level background: Donors in the United States, Italy and Spain gave samples during acute or convalescent COVID-19. Sources were T cells, B-cell-depleted T cells, or PBMCs; the material itself was cDNA or gDNA.

Germline V lookup: CDR1 MNHEY, CDR2 SMNVEV (reference sequence). The CDR3 has 15 amino acids. V was clipped by 6 bases and J by 0 bases, with 12 bases between them. This clone has a handful of counts. Source study methods: Amplification of reference gene primers was used by the study to estimate nucleated cell counts. This table comes from immunoSEQ multiplex PCR, and its TCRdb copy is limited to in-frame clones, with some not included. V, J and clone size were drawn from that table, and D and trimming were deduced from the DNA. Among some 290,000 clones, approximately 80% were seen once, and the ten largest hold just under 3%.

J is TRBJ1-5 and V is TRBV27; TRBD1 is a possible D gene (5 bases). The origin of this receptor is a woman aged 55 to 70 with active or convalescent COVID-19. The sequenced sample was peripheral blood. CDR3 nucleotides: TGTGCCAGCAGGGGGCGCGGTTATAGCAATCAGCCCCAGCATTTT. Residues: CASRGRGYSNQPQHF.